These 30 T cell receptor beta chains share one sample of origin, sequenced in a study of cytotoxic CD8 clonotypes in ibrutinib-treated CLL (dated by TCRdb to 2020 to 2022). The receptor library was made with the immunoSEQ multiplex PCR assay. What TCRdb holds here is the immuneACCESS table cut down to in-frame rearrangements. Part of the clones is not present; checked against another copy, under half of the missing clones reflect an unresolved V gene, and the others are unexplained. Present in this sample are over 45,000 clones, roughly 54% of which were seen just once. The top ten clonotypes cover roughly 25% of the sample. The time point label for this specimen denotes: progressive disease on ibrutinib. The source material was PBMCs, sampled at disease progression, from a patient treated with ibrutinib. Receptors were obtained from a human donor with chronic lymphocytic leukemia.

The J gene is TRBJ1-4, the V gene TRBV7-9, with unresolved D. Germline-derived CDR1 and CDR2 are SEHNR and FQNEAQ (reference sequence). The CDR3 sequence is 14 residues long. With 0 bases removed from V and 0 bases from J, the gap between germline ends came to 2 bases. This chain's CDR3 is CASSLASTNEKLFF. The CDR3 nucleotides read TGTGCCAGCAGCTTAGCCTCAACTAATGAAAAACTGTTTTTT. The whole variable domain, remainder taken from reference TRBV7-9 and TRBJ1-4, is DTGVSQNPRHKITKRGQNVTFRCDPISEHNRLYWYRQTLGQGPEFLTYFQNEAQLEKSRLLSDRFSAERPKGSFSTLEIQRTEQGDSAMYLCASSLASTNEKLFFGSGTQLSVL.

CDR3 sequence (DNA): TGTGCCTGGAGAGGACAGGTCTCGTCCACCGGGGAGCTGTTTTTT. This codes for CAWRGQVSSTGELFF. The V gene is TRBV30, the J gene TRBJ2-2, with 7 positions matching TRBD1. Germline V CDR1 and CDR2: GTSNPN, SVGIG (reference sequence). V was pared by 3 bases and J by 4 bases, with 8 bases of the junction left unmatched. The CDR3 sequence is 15 residues long.

The chain is built from TRBV7-2 and TRBJ2-1, with D unresolved. V was shortened by 3 bases and J by 6 bases, with 3 bases between the two germline ends. The CDR3 extends over 11 amino acids. Germline V CDR1 and CDR2: SGHTA, FQGNSA. The CDR3 coding sequence is TGTGCCAGCAGCTTCATCAATGAGCAGTTCTTC. This codes for CASSFINEQFF.

V and J are TRBV10-3 and TRBJ1-5; the D gene is possibly TRBD1 (6 bases). Trimming stripped 3 bases from V and 3 bases from J, with 9 bases between. Germline V gives CDR1 ENHRY, CDR2 SYGVKD. The CDR3 is made up of 14 amino acids. The CDR3 protein is CAISDRGNNQPQHF. CDR3 nucleotide sequence: TGTGCCATCAGTGACAGGGGAAACAATCAGCCCCAGCATTTT.

This clone turned up a few times. The J gene is TRBJ1-3, the V gene TRBV19, with D hard to call. V lost 5 bases to trimming and J lost 2 bases, with 10 bases between them. The germline gives CDR1 LNHDA, CDR2 SQIVND (reference sequence). The CDR3 has 14 amino acids. CDR3 in amino acids: CASSLGSPGNTIYF. In DNA form, the CDR3 reads TGTGCCAGTAGTCTGGGCAGCCCTGGAAACACCATATATTTT.

This rearrangement joins TRBV7-2 to TRBJ1-1, with D perhaps matching TRBD1 (5 bases). The CDR3 length is 14 residues. The V and J ends lost 5 bases and 2 bases respectively, with 12 bases between them. CDR1 and CDR2 from the germline V gene are SGHTA and FQGNSA. The CDR3, as DNA: TGTGCCAGCAGCCTAGGGGTGGGAAACACTGAAGCTTTCTTT. Translated: CASSLGVGNTEAFF.

The chain is built from TRBV5-8 and TRBJ1-2, with a tentative D call TRBD1 (5 bases). From germline, CDR1 is SGHTS and CDR2 YDEGEE. Deletions cut 0 bases from V and 8 bases from J, with 8 bases between. The CDR3 totals 12 residues. CDR3 bases: TGTGCCAGCAGCTTGGCCGGGACGGGCTACACCTTC. Translation gives CASSLAGTGYTF.

The J gene is TRBJ1-2, the V gene TRBV2; 8 nucleotides line up with TRBD1. The ends lost 8 bases at V and 0 bases at J; junction bases unmatched: 2. The CDR3 length is 13 residues. Germline V gene data show CDR1 as SNHLY and CDR2 as FYNNEI. CDR3 sequence: CASRTGPNYGYTF. CDR3 sequence (DNA): TGTGCCAGCCGGACAGGGCCTAACTATGGCTACACCTTC.

V gene TRBV28 combines with J gene TRBJ1-2; D unclear. The germline V gene has CDR1 MDHEN and CDR2 SYDVKM. Trimming shortened V by 8 bases and J by 7 bases, and 11 bases separated the two germline ends. The CDR3 has 11 amino acids. CDR3 sequence reads: CASAVHGGYTF. The CDR3 DNA is TGTGCCAGCGCGGTGCATGGTGGCTACACCTTC.

J is TRBJ2-7 and V is TRBV5-4, with D perhaps TRBD1 (6 bases). CDR3 length: 14 residues. V was trimmed by 0 bases and J by 7 bases, leaving 14 bases between them. From germline, CDR1 is SGHNT and CDR2 YYREEE (reference sequence). CDR3 bases: TGTGCCAGCAGCTTGGTGCAGGGGTCTGGAGAGCAGTACTTC. Encoded protein: CASSLVQGSGEQYF.

This chain uses TRBV28 with TRBJ2-7, with TRBD1 identical over 9 bases. The germline V gene has CDR1 MDHEN and CDR2 SYDVKM. V lost 5 bases, J lost 4 bases, and 9 bases stayed unmatched. There are 15 residues in the CDR3. CDR3 region: CASSTRQGVSYEQYF. The CDR3 DNA reads as TGTGCCAGCAGTACCCGACAGGGGGTATCGTACGAGCAGTACTTC.

The rearrangement uses TRBV7-2 and TRBJ1-2; D is ambiguous. Germline-derived CDR1 and CDR2 are SGHTA and FQGNSA. The CDR3 is made up of 15 amino acids. V lost 5 bases and J lost 4, with 17 bases in between. DNA for the CDR3: TGTGCCAGCAGCCCCAACCGAGGTCAGAGCTATGGCTACACCTTC. The encoded protein is CASSPNRGQSYGYTF.

V usage is TRBV5-6 and J usage is TRBJ2-7; tentatively, D is TRBD1 or TRBD2 (5 bases each). The CDR3 covers 16 residues. Germline CDR1 SGHDT, CDR2 YYEEEE. V was cut by 3 bases and J by 2 bases, with 18 bases left in between. CDR3 region: CASSSLTGTATYEQYF. The CDR3 coding sequence is TGTGCCAGCAGCTCGTTAACCGGGACGGCGACCTACGAGCAGTACTTC.

The chain links TRBV6-5 to TRBJ2-5; D is uncertain. V was trimmed by 1 base and J by 1 base, leaving 7 bases between them. This CDR3 is built from 14 residues. Germline V gene data show CDR1 as MNHEY and CDR2 as SVGAGI. This CDR3 reads CASSYFASQETQYF. DNA of the CDR3: TGTGCCAGCAGTTACTTTGCCAGCCAAGAGACCCAGTACTTC.

The chain couples TRBV19 to TRBJ2-2; D gene ambiguous. V gave up 2 bases and J gave up 7 bases, with 11 bases separating them. Germline values: CDR1 LNHDA, CDR2 SQIVND (reference sequence). The CDR3 runs 14 residues. This CDR3 reads CASSIRQSYGELFF. CDR3 DNA sequence: TGTGCCAGTAGTATACGGCAGTCATACGGGGAGCTGTTTTTT.

This sequence joins TRBV5-5 and TRBJ2-7; D not resolved. Trimming removed 0 bases from V and 2 bases from J, with 15 bases in between. Germline CDR1 SGHKS, CDR2 YYEKEE (reference sequence). The CDR3 length is 16 residues. This CDR3 is CASSLGSLRAAYEQYF. The DNA of the CDR3 is TGTGCCAGCAGCTTGGGGTCGCTCAGAGCTGCCTACGAGCAGTACTTC.

The chain has TRBV7-2 and TRBJ2-7, with D perhaps given as TRBD1 or TRBD2 (5 bases each). The CDR3 has 14 amino acids. Trimming pared 2 bases from V and 7 bases from J, leaving 15 bases between. Germline CDR1 is SGHTA and CDR2 is FQGNSA. The CDR3, as DNA: TGTGCCAGCAGCTTAAGGCGAGGGGACGGAGAGCAGTACTTC. Its protein is CASSLRRGDGEQYF. Drawing the rest from reference TRBV7-2 and TRBJ2-7, the complete variable domain is GAGVSQSPSNKVTEKGKDVELRCDPISGHTALYWYRQSLGQGLEFLIYFQGNSAPDKSGLPSDRFSAERTGGSVSTLTIQRTQQEDSAVYLCASSLRRGDGEQYFGPGTRLTVT.

This clone was seen just once. One end of the junction does not line up with germline, which may come from a read error. Additional DNA sequences in this sample encode the identical CDR3. The chain has TRBV18 and TRBJ1-1; 8 bases are a match to TRBD1. The CDR3 covers 14 residues. The germline gives CDR1 KGHSH, CDR2 LQKENI. Here the CDR3 reads CASSEMDRDTEAFF. CDR3 DNA sequence: TGCGCCAGCTCAGAGATGGACAGGGATACTGAAGCTTTCTTT.

This sequence joins TRBV6-5 and TRBJ1-1, with TRBD1 matching over 9 bases. CDR1 is MNHEY, CDR2 SVGAGI, per germline. V was pared by 0 bases and J by 6 bases, with 5 bases of the junction left unmatched. This CDR3 has 15 amino acids. CDR3 in amino acids: CASSYSTGGKAEAFF. CDR3 DNA sequence: TGTGCCAGCAGTTACTCGACAGGGGGAAAGGCTGAAGCTTTCTTT.

The gene calls are TRBV6-1 and TRBJ2-1; D may be TRBD1 or TRBD2 (5 bases each). V gave up 2 bases and J gave up 9 bases, with 14 bases separating them. Germline V CDR1 and CDR2: MNHNS, SASEGT. The CDR3 spans 14 residues. In nucleotides, the CDR3 is TGTGCCAGCAGTGAAAGGGGTAGCGCGGCTGAGCAGTTCTTC. Residues: CASSERGSAAEQFF.

V gene TRBV6-4 combines with J gene TRBJ2-3, with 8 bases lining up with TRBD2. The CDR3 length is 15 residues. Losses at the gene ends were 6 bases for V and 3 bases for J; bases not matched to a gene: 8. In germline, CDR1 is MRHNA, CDR2 SNTAGT. As DNA, the CDR3 is TGTGCCAGCAGACAAGCGGGGGAGCCTACAGATACGCAGTATTTT. Protein sequence: CASRQAGEPTDTQYF.

This clone was found many times. This chain uses TRBV10-2 with TRBJ2-1; 10 positions match TRBD2. Germline trimming cut 3 bases from V and 4 bases from J; bases unmatched to any gene: 6. The CDR3 covers 16 residues. The germline CDR1 and CDR2 sequences are WSHSY and SAAADI. The CDR3 here is CASSDNVAGGYNEQFF. The DNA of the CDR3 is TGCGCCAGCAGTGATAATGTAGCGGGGGGTTACAATGAGCAGTTCTTC.

V and J are TRBV19 and TRBJ2-4, with D unresolved. Germline lookup yields CDR1 LNHDA and CDR2 SQIVND (reference sequence). CDR3 length equals 14 residues. V lost 4 bases to trimming and J lost 5 bases, with 12 bases between them. The CDR3 nucleotides are TGTGCCAGTAGTAGCAGGATCTATGAAAACATTCAGTACTTC. This encodes CASSSRIYENIQYF.

The V call is TRBV28, the J call TRBJ2-5; TRBD2 matches at 10 bases. V gave up 4 bases and J gave up 12 bases; unmatched junction bases: 14. Germline V gene sequence: CDR1 MDHEN, CDR2 SYDVKM. The CDR3 is 15 amino acids. For the CDR3, the DNA is TGTGCCAGCAGTTCGGGACTAGCGAGCGTACCCTCGGAGTACTTC. Its translation is CASSSGLASVPSEYF. Full variable domain (remainder filled in from reference TRBV28 and TRBJ2-5): DVKVTQSSRYLVKRTGEKVFLECVQDMDHENMFWYRQDPGLGLRLIYFSYDVKMKEKGDIPEGYSVSREKKERFSLILESASTNQTSMYLCASSSGLASVPSEYFGPGTRLLVL.

The rearrangement links TRBV30 to TRBJ1-1; TRBD1 matches at 7 bases. The germline V gene has CDR1 GTSNPN and CDR2 SVGIG (reference sequence). V gave up 7 bases and J gave up 5 bases; unmatched junction bases: 13. The CDR3 is made up of 14 amino acids. As DNA, the CDR3 is TGTGCCTCCGACGAAGGGGGCCCGTCTACTGAAGCTTTCTTT. This codes for CASDEGGPSTEAFF.

This chain links TRBV28 with TRBJ2-7, with TRBD1 matching 9 bases. Trimming at V came to 6 bases and at J to 0 bases, leaving 9 bases not matched to a gene. The CDR3 has 16 amino acids. Germline V gives CDR1 MDHEN, CDR2 SYDVKM. This chain's CDR3 is CASRATMGQGSYEQYF. In DNA, the CDR3 is TGTGCCAGCAGAGCAACCATGGGACAGGGCTCCTACGAGCAGTACTTC.

This sequence joins TRBV7-2 and TRBJ2-5; D remains ambiguous. Germline CDR1 and CDR2: SGHTA and FQGNSA. The ends were cut back, 1 base at V and 6 bases at J, with 9 bases in the middle. The CDR3 extends over 13 amino acids. The CDR3 spells CASSLGLGKTQYF. The CDR3 DNA reads TGTGCCAGCAGCTTAGGTTTGGGTAAGACCCAGTACTTC.

The chain has TRBV5-4 and TRBJ1-6; unclear D gene. The germline V and J ends were trimmed by 0 bases and 9 bases, with 10 bases remaining between them. The CDR3 sequence is 14 residues long. CDR1 and CDR2 (germline): SGHNT, YYREEE (reference sequence). CDR3 bases: TGTGCCAGCAGCTTGGCTCAGGCGGGTTCACCCCTCCACTTT. Protein sequence: CASSLAQAGSPLHF.

The chain has TRBV25-1 and TRBJ1-1; D is unclear. V was shortened by 7 bases and J by 5 bases, with 11 bases between the two germline ends. The CDR3 is made up of 12 amino acids. Germline assignment: CDR1 MGHDK and CDR2 SYGVNS. The CDR3: CASKPTRTEAFF. DNA of the CDR3: TGTGCCAGCAAGCCGACTCGGACTGAAGCTTTCTTT. The complete variable domain, with remaining parts taken from reference TRBV25-1 and TRBJ1-1, reads EADIYQTPRYLVIGTGKKITLECSQTMGHDKMYWYQQDPGMELHLIHYSYGVNSTEKGDLSSESTVSRIRTEHFPLTLESARPSHTSQYLCASKPTRTEAFFGQGTRLTVV.

The V call is TRBV2, the J call TRBJ2-7, with 7 bases matching TRBD2. The germline CDR1 and CDR2 sequences are SNHLY and FYNNEI. V lost 6 bases to trimming and J lost 0 bases; unmatched junction nucleotides: 8. CDR3 size: 15 residues. CDR3 sequence: CASRITWTSSYEQYF. Here the CDR3 DNA reads TGTGCCAGCAGGATCACCTGGACTAGCTCCTACGAGCAGTACTTC.